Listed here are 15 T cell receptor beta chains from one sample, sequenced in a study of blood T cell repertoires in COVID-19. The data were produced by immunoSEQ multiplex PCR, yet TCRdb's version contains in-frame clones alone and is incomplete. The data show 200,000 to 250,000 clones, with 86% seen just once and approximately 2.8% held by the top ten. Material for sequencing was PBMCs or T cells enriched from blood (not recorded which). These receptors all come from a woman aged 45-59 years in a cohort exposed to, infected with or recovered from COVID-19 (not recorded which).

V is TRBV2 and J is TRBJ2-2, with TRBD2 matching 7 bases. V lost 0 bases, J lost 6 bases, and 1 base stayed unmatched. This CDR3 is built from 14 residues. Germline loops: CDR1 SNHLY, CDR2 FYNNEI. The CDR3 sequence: CASSEARGAGELFF. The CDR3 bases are TGTGCCAGCAGTGAAGCCCGGGGGGCCGGGGAGCTGTTTTTT.

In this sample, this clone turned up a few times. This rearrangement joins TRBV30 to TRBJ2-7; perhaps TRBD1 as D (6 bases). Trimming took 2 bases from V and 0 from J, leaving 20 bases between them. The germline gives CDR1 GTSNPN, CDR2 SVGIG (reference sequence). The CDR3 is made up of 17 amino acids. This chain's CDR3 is CAWSRLDRQDLSYEQYF. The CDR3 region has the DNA TGTGCCTGGAGTCGCCTCGATCGACAGGACCTCTCCTACGAGCAGTACTTC.

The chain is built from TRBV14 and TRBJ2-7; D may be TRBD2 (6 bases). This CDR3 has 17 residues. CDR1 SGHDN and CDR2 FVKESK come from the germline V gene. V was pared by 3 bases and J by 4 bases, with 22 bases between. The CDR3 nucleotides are TGTGCCAGCAGCCAGAACCCGGGAGACAGTGGGGGGTACGAGCAGTACTTC. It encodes CASSQNPGDSGGYEQYF. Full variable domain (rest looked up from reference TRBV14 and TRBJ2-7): EAGVTQFPSHSVIEKGQTVTLRCDPISGHDNLYWYRRVMGKEIKFLLHFVKESKQDESGMPNNRFLAERTGGTYSTLKVQPAELEDSGVYFCASSQNPGDSGGYEQYFGPGTRLTVT.

CDR3 amino acids: CASNRDRDLTGELFF. Here the CDR3 DNA reads TGTGCCAGCAACAGGGACAGGGATCTCACCGGGGAGCTGTTTTTT. The V and J genes are TRBV6-5 and TRBJ2-2, with 9 bases matching TRBD1. This CDR3 has 15 amino acids. The germline V gene has CDR1 MNHEY and CDR2 SVGAGI. Germline trimming cut 7 bases from V and 4 bases from J; bases unmatched to any gene: 7.

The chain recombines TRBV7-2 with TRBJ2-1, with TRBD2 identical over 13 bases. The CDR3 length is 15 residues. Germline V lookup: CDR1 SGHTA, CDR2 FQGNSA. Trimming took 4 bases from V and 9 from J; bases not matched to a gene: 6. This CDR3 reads CASSSTSGGAAEQFF. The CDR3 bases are TGTGCCAGCAGCTCCACTAGCGGGGGGGCCGCTGAGCAGTTCTTC.

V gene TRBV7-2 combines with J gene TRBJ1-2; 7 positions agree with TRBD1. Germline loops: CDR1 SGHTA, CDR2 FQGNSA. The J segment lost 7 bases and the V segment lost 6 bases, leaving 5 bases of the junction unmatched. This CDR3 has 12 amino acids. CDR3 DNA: TGTGCCAGCAGTTACACAGGGGCTGGCTACACCTTC. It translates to CASSYTGAGYTF. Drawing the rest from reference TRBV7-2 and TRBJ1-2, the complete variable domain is GAGVSQSPSNKVTEKGKDVELRCDPISGHTALYWYRQSLGQGLEFLIYFQGNSAPDKSGLPSDRFSAERTGGSVSTLTIQRTQQEDSAVYLCASSYTGAGYTFGSGTRLTVV.

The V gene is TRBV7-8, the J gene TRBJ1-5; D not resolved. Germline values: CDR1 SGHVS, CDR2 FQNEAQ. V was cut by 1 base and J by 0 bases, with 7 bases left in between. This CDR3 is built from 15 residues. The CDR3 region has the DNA TGTGCCAGCAGCTTAGTTAGCAATAGCAATCAGCCCCAGCATTTT. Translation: CASSLVSNSNQPQHF.

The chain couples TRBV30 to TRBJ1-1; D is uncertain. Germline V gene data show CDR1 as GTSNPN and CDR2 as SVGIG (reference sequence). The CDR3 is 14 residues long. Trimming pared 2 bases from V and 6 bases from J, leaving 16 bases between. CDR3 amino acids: CAWSRRTLEPEAFF. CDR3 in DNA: TGTGCCTGGAGTAGACGGACTCTAGAGCCTGAAGCTTTCTTT.

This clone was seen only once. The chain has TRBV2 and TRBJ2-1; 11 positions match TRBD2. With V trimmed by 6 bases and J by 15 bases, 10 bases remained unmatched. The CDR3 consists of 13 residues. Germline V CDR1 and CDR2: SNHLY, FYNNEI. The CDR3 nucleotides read TGTGCCAGCAGAGCTGATAGCGGGGGGGTCGGGTTCTTC. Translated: CASRADSGGVGFF.

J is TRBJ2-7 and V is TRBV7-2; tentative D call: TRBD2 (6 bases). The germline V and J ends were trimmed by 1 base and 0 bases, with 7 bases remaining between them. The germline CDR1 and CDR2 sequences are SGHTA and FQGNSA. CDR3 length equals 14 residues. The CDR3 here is CASSLVGGSYEQYF. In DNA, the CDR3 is TGTGCCAGCAGCTTAGTCGGGGGCTCCTACGAGCAGTACTTC.

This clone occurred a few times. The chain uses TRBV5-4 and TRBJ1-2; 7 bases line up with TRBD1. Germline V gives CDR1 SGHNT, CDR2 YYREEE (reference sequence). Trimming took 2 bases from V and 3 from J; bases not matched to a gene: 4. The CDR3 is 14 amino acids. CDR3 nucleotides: TGTGCCAGCAGCTTACCCGGGACAGACTATGGCTACACCTTC. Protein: CASSLPGTDYGYTF.

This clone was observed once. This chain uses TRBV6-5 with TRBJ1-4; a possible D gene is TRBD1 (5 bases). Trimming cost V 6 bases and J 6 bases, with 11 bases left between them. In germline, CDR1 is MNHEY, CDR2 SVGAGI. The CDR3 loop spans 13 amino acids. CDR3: CASRRGSDEKLFF. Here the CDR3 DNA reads TGTGCCAGCAGGCGGGGGTCAGATGAAAAACTGTTTTTT.

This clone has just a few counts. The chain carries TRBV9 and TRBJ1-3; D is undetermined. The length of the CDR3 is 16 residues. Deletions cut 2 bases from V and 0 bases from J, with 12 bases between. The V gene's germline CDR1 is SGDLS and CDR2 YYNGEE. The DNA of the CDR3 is TGTGCCAGCAGCGTCCAGGATTCTCGCTCTGGAAACACCATATATTTT. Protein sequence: CASSVQDSRSGNTIYF.

The chain's CDR3 is CASSEPYRSTNEKLFF. DNA for the CDR3: TGTGCCAGCAGTGAACCGTACAGGTCCACTAATGAAAAACTGTTTTTT. The chain joins TRBV6-1 to TRBJ1-4; maybe TRBD1 (5 bases). CDR1 is MNHNS and CDR2 is SASEGT in the germline V gene. V was clipped by 2 bases and J by 2 bases, with 12 bases between them. This CDR3 contains 16 residues.

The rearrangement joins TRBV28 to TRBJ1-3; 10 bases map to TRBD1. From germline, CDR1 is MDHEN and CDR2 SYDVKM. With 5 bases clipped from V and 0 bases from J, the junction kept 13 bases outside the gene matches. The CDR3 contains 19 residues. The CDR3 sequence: CASSIRQGAQFYSGNTIYF. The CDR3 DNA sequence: TGTGCCAGCAGTATACGACAGGGGGCCCAGTTCTACTCTGGAAACACCATATATTTT.